Following are 29 T cell receptor beta chains from one sample sequenced in a study of blood T cell repertoires in COVID-19. Measured with immunoSEQ multiplex PCR; TCRdb has only the in-frame clones, and not every one. The sample has approximately 170,000 clones; approximately 91% are singletons. Material for sequencing was peripheral blood. The receptors derive from a young man with acute or convalescent COVID-19.

The V gene is TRBV3-1 (or the pseudogene TRBV3-2), the J gene TRBJ2-7, with a tentative D call TRBD2 (6 bases). There are 13 residues in the CDR3. V was shortened by 5 bases and J by 5 bases, with 13 bases between the two germline ends. Germline CDR1 is LGHDT and CDR2 is YNNKEL (reference sequence). The CDR3 reads CASSSPGVHEQYF. Here the CDR3 DNA reads TGTGCCAGCAGCAGTCCGGGGGTACACGAGCAGTACTTC.

CDR3 nucleotide sequence: TGTGCCAGCAGCTTCCAGGCCCAAGAGACCCAGTACTTC. Translating gives CASSFQAQETQYF. The V call is TRBV13, the J call TRBJ2-5; D is unresolved. Trimming cost V 3 bases and J 1 base, with 6 bases left between them. The CDR3 length is 13 residues. Germline V CDR1 and CDR2: PRHDT, FYEKMQ (reference sequence).

This clone was counted between two and nine times. The genes are TRBV18 and TRBJ1-3; 9 bases fit TRBD1. V trimming: 5 bases; J trimming: 4 bases; junction bases outside the gene matches: 9. Per germline, CDR1 KGHSH and CDR2 LQKENI. This CDR3 has 16 residues. The CDR3 region is CASSFNPGTGGNTIYF. In DNA form, the CDR3 reads TGTGCCAGCTCATTCAATCCCGGGACAGGGGGAAACACCATATATTTT.

The chain employs TRBV11-2 and TRBJ2-7; D may be TRBD2 (5 bases). V was clipped by 5 bases and J by 6 bases, with 14 bases between them. This CDR3 is built from 13 residues. Germline CDR1 and CDR2: SGHAT and FQNNGV. CDR3 loop: CASSQSRGGEQYF. CDR3 nucleotides: TGTGCCAGCAGCCAAAGCCGCGGAGGCGAGCAGTACTTC.

The CDR3 spells CASSGGTGGGREQYF. Here the CDR3 DNA reads TGTGCCAGCAGTGGCGGGACAGGTGGGGGTCGCGAGCAGTACTTC. The V call is TRBV2, the J call TRBJ2-7, with 8 nucleotides matching TRBD1. Germline-derived CDR1 and CDR2 are SNHLY and FYNNEI. V lost 4 bases to trimming and J lost 6 bases; unmatched junction nucleotides: 11. CDR3 length equals 15 residues.

The chain links TRBV7-9 to TRBJ2-3; the D is unclear. Germline CDR1 is SEHNR and CDR2 is FQNEAQ (reference sequence). CDR3 size: 13 residues. The V end lost 1 base, the J end lost 5 bases, and 7 bases lay between the germline ends. The CDR3 region is CASSLELLDTQYF. For the CDR3, the DNA is TGTGCCAGCAGCTTAGAACTTTTAGATACGCAGTATTTT. Using reference TRBV7-9 and TRBJ2-3 for the parts outside the CDR3, the full variable domain is DTGVSQNPRHKITKRGQNVTFRCDPISEHNRLYWYRQTLGQGPEFLTYFQNEAQLEKSRLLSDRFSAERPKGSFSTLEIQRTEQGDSAMYLCASSLELLDTQYFGPGTRLTVL.

The genes are TRBV2 and TRBJ2-2, with 9 bases lining up with TRBD1. The CDR3 has 15 amino acids. The germline V gene has CDR1 SNHLY and CDR2 FYNNEI. Trimming at V came to 4 bases and at J to 6 bases, leaving 6 bases not matched to a gene. CDR3 bases: TGTGCCAGCAGTGGACTCGGACAGGGGCCCGGGGAGCTGTTTTTT. Its translation: CASSGLGQGPGELFF.

This clone was counted once. V and J are TRBV12-3 or TRBV12-4 and TRBJ1-5; D remains unclear. This CDR3 contains 13 residues. Trimming took off 5 bases at V and 4 bases at J, with 9 bases between the two ends. Here the CDR3 reads CASSELKNQPQHF. CDR3 nucleotide sequence: TGTGCCAGCAGTGAACTGAAGAATCAGCCCCAGCATTTT.

V usage is TRBV5-8 and J usage is TRBJ2-2; no definite D call. Deletions cut 4 bases from V and 2 bases from J, with 12 bases between. CDR1 and CDR2 from the germline V gene are SGHTS and YDEGEE. This CDR3 is 15 amino acids long. The CDR3 coding sequence is TGTGCCAGCAGCCTCCTAGGATTAAACACCGGGGAGCTGTTTTTT. It specifies CASSLLGLNTGELFF.

J is TRBJ2-7 and V is TRBV28; 12 nucleotides line up with TRBD2. CDR3 length: 18 amino acids. V gave up 3 bases and J gave up 0 bases; unmatched junction bases: 9. Germline CDR1 and CDR2: MDHEN and SYDVKM. The CDR3, as DNA: TGTGCCAGCAGTTTCAAGGGACTAGCGGGCATACTCTCCTACGAGCAGTACTTC. This codes for CASSFKGLAGILSYEQYF. The variable domain in full, with the rest retrieved from reference TRBV28 and TRBJ2-7, is DVKVTQSSRYLVKRTGEKVFLECVQDMDHENMFWYRQDPGLGLRLIYFSYDVKMKEKGDIPEGYSVSREKKERFSLILESASTNQTSMYLCASSFKGLAGILSYEQYFGPGTRLTVT.

The V and J genes are TRBV19 and TRBJ2-7; tentative D call: TRBD1 (5 bases). The CDR3 contains 15 residues. Between the trimmed V and J ends, which lost 7 bases and 4 bases, there was a span of 20 bases. The germline V gene encodes CDR1 LNHDA and CDR2 SQIVND (reference sequence). CDR3 protein: CASTRLGLSTYEQYF. The CDR3 nucleotides are TGTGCCAGTACTCGTCTGGGGCTATCAACTTACGAGCAGTACTTC.

V is TRBV6-5 and J is TRBJ2-3, with TRBD1 as a possible D gene (5 bases). The CDR3 spans 12 residues. V was trimmed by 6 bases and J by 6 bases, leaving 10 bases between them. CDR1 is MNHEY, CDR2 SVGAGI, per germline. The CDR3 is CASRGRLDTQYF. The CDR3 DNA follows: TGTGCCAGCAGGGGGCGGTTGGATACGCAGTATTTT.

The chain has TRBV15 and TRBJ1-3, with 8 nucleotides matching TRBD1. CDR3 length: 15 residues. Germline CDR1 and CDR2: LNHNV and YYDKDF (reference sequence). J gave up 3 bases and V 4 bases, and 5 bases lay outside the gene matches. The CDR3 sequence is CATSKGQGYGNTIYF. The CDR3 nucleotides read TGTGCCACCAGCAAAGGACAGGGATATGGAAACACCATATATTTT.

This chain connects TRBV6-2 or TRBV6-3 to TRBJ2-5; tentative D call: TRBD1 (5 bases). Looked up from germline, CDR1 is MNHEY and CDR2 is SVGEGT. Trimming took 3 bases from V and 5 from J, leaving 7 bases between them. CDR3 length: 12 residues. The CDR3 protein is CASSYRGETQYF. CDR3 DNA: TGTGCCAGCAGTTATAGGGGCGAGACCCAGTACTTC.

V is TRBV2 and J is TRBJ1-1, with 8 bases aligning to TRBD1. The CDR3 has 14 amino acids. The junction had 1 base not matched to a gene; V was cut back by 4 bases and J by 0 bases. The germline gives CDR1 SNHLY, CDR2 FYNNEI. CDR3 residues: CASSGTGMNTEAFF. Written as DNA, the CDR3 is TGTGCCAGCAGTGGGACAGGGATGAACACTGAAGCTTTCTTT.

The chain combines TRBV19 with TRBJ2-3; no firm D call. The CDR3 covers 11 residues. The germline V gene encodes CDR1 LNHDA and CDR2 SQIVND (reference sequence). V lost 6 bases, J lost 5 bases, and 6 bases lay in between. The CDR3 DNA reads as TGTGCCAGTAGGTCCATAGATACGCAGTATTTT. Amino acid sequence: CASRSIDTQYF.

This clone showed up just once. The rearrangement uses TRBV2 and TRBJ2-3; 12 bases fit TRBD2. Germline trimming cut 6 bases from V and 2 bases from J; bases unmatched to any gene: 9. Looked up from germline, CDR1 is SNHLY and CDR2 is FYNNEI. This CDR3 spans 17 amino acids. The CDR3 loop is CASRTPGLAGPTDTQYF. DNA for the CDR3: TGTGCCAGCAGGACCCCAGGACTAGCGGGACCCACAGATACGCAGTATTTT.

The chain carries TRBV27 and TRBJ2-1; the D gene is possibly TRBD2 (6 bases). This CDR3 comprises 15 residues. Trimming took 6 bases from V and 3 from J, leaving 15 bases between them. Germline V lookup: CDR1 MNHEY, CDR2 SMNVEV (reference sequence). CDR3 in amino acids: CASRLGGTYYNEQFF. The CDR3 region has the DNA TGTGCCAGCAGGTTGGGGGGAACATACTACAATGAGCAGTTCTTC.

This clone was seen once. The chain joins TRBV5-1 to TRBJ1-6, with TRBD1 as a possible D gene (5 bases). The CDR3 extends over 14 amino acids. In germline, CDR1 is SGHRS, CDR2 YFSETQ. Trimming removed 6 bases at V and 3 bases at J, with 10 bases between. CDR3 coding DNA: TGCGCCAGCACCCCGGGGGTCTATAATTCACCCCTCCACTTT. The encoded protein is CASTPGVYNSPLHF.

This clone was seen only once. The rearrangement joins TRBV19 to TRBJ2-1; D might be TRBD2 (6 bases). From germline, CDR1 is LNHDA and CDR2 SQIVND (reference sequence). The ends were cut back, 1 base at V and 2 bases at J, with 9 bases in the middle. The CDR3 runs to 15 residues. The CDR3 sequence is CASSIGAGTYNEQFF. The CDR3 bases are TGTGCCAGTAGTATAGGAGCGGGCACCTACAATGAGCAGTTCTTC. Complete variable domain (other parts from reference TRBV19 and TRBJ2-1): DGGITQSPKYLFRKEGQNVTLSCEQNLNHDAMYWYRQDPGQGLRLIYYSQIVNDFQKGDIAEGYSVSREKKESFPLTVTSAQKNPTAFYLCASSIGAGTYNEQFFGPGTRLTVL.

CDR3 DNA: TGTGCCAGCAGCCATGGTGGAGGCTATCAGCCCCAGCATTTT. It specifies CASSHGGGYQPQHF. V usage is TRBV6-5 and J usage is TRBJ1-5; no clear D. The CDR3 is made up of 14 amino acids. Germline CDR1 reads MNHEY; CDR2 reads SVGAGI. V was cut by 6 bases and J by 5 bases, with 14 bases left in between.

This chain connects TRBV23-1 to TRBJ2-1; TRBD1 aligns across 9 bases. TRBV23-1 is marked as an open reading frame, function uncertain. This CDR3 is built from 16 residues. The junction had 12 bases not matched to a gene; V was cut back by 5 bases and J by 7 bases. CDR3 residues: CASSYPADRGGNEQFF. The CDR3 region has the DNA TGCGCCAGCAGTTACCCAGCAGACAGGGGGGGAAATGAGCAGTTCTTC.

V is TRBV4-2 and J is TRBJ2-7, with D possibly matching TRBD2 (5 bases). Trimming stripped 1 base from V and 0 bases from J, with 10 bases between. Germline V gene lookup returns CDR1 LGHNA and CDR2 YNFKEQ. The CDR3 totals 15 residues. The CDR3 DNA reads TGTGCCAGCAGCCAAGTTTTCGGGGTCTCCTACGAGCAGTACTTC. It is translated as CASSQVFGVSYEQYF.

The V and J genes are TRBV5-6 and TRBJ1-6; a possible D gene is TRBD1 (5 bases). The CDR3 loop spans 14 amino acids. In germline, CDR1 is SGHDT, CDR2 YYEEEE. V lost 1 base and J lost 9, with 11 bases in between. CDR3 bases: TGTGCCAGCAGCTTGCTACAGGCAACTTCACCCCTCCACTTT. Translation gives CASSLLQATSPLHF.

The chain combines TRBV5-1 with TRBJ2-7, with D tentatively TRBD2 (7 bases). Germline CDR1 reads SGHRS; CDR2 reads YFSETQ. The CDR3 is made up of 16 amino acids. V gave up 5 bases and J gave up 0 bases, with 18 bases separating them. This CDR3 is CASRPGGGGTSYEQYF. CDR3 in DNA: TGCGCCAGCAGACCGGGGGGAGGGGGTACCTCCTACGAGCAGTACTTC.

This chain joins TRBV11-1 and TRBJ1-1; TRBD1 agrees at 8 bases. Losses at the gene ends were 1 base for V and 4 bases for J; bases not matched to a gene: 8. The CDR3 is 16 amino acids. From germline, CDR1 is SGHAT and CDR2 FQDESV (reference sequence). The CDR3 DNA reads as TGTGCCAGCAGCTTAGATCGGACAGGGTCGGGCACTGAAGCTTTCTTT. It encodes CASSLDRTGSGTEAFF.

The chain uses TRBV28 and TRBJ2-1, with 10 bases identical to TRBD2. Germline lookup yields CDR1 MDHEN and CDR2 SYDVKM. With V trimmed by 7 bases and J by 3 bases, 6 bases remained unmatched. CDR3 length equals 15 residues. CDR3 amino acids: CASIISGGFYNEQFF. The CDR3 nucleotides are TGTGCCAGCATTATTAGCGGGGGGTTCTACAATGAGCAGTTCTTC.

This sequence joins TRBV21-1 and TRBJ2-2; the table's D call, TRBD1, was not checked against the DNA. TRBV21-1 is a documented pseudogene. The CDR3 contains 17 residues. As DNA, the CDR3 is TGTGCCAGCAGCAAAGGTAGGGGAACCGCGAACACCGGGGAGCTGTTTTTT. Translated: CASSKGRGTANTGELFF.

V is TRBV28 and J is TRBJ2-1, with 13 bases aligning to TRBD2. Per germline, CDR1 MDHEN and CDR2 SYDVKM. Trimming cost V 5 bases and J 16 bases; bases outside gene matches: 8. The CDR3 runs to 13 residues. This CDR3 reads CASSITSGRALFF. The CDR3, as DNA: TGTGCCAGCAGTATTACTAGCGGGAGGGCCCTCTTCTTC.